Listed below are T cell receptor beta chains from one sample, sequenced in a study of blood T cell repertoires in COVID-19. Generated by immunoSEQ multiplex PCR, the TCRdb table keeps only in-frame clones and is missing some. The table shows about 300,000 clones, with roughly 86% occurring only once. The sequenced material came from peripheral blood. The origin of the receptors is a man between 65 and 85 years old with acute or convalescent COVID-19. Both conserved end residues are part of each CDR3. A D gene is named only where the DNA matches it firmly. Only some rows state a clone size, as once, few, many or a class for expanded clones.

J gene: TRBJ2-7; D gene: NA; clone size: NA; V gene: TRBV9; CDR3 DNA: TGTGCCAGCAGCCTCGGGGGACTTAGACGGGAATTCGACGAGCAGTACTTC; CDR3 protein: CASSLGGLRREFDEQYF
J gene: TRBJ2-7; D gene: NA; clone size: NA; V gene: TRBV5-5; CDR3 DNA: TGTGCCAGCAGCTTACAGGGATCCTCCTACGAGCAGTACTTC; CDR3 protein: CASSLQGSSYEQYF
J gene: TRBJ1-3; D gene: NA; clone size: NA; V gene: TRBV28; CDR3 DNA: TGTGCCAGCAGTCTTGAGGTACCTGGAAACACCATATATTTT; CDR3 protein: CASSLEVPGNTIYF
J gene: TRBJ1-6; D gene: TRBD1; clone size: NA; V gene: TRBV6-5; CDR3 DNA: TGTGCCAGCGCTTACAGGGGGTATAATTCACCCCTCCACTTT; CDR3 protein: CASAYRGYNSPLHF
J gene: TRBJ2-3; D gene: NA; clone size: NA; V gene: TRBV7-2; CDR3 DNA: TGTGCCAGCAGCTTAGTCCGTGGCACCACAGATACGCAGTATTTT; CDR3 protein: CASSLVRGTTDTQYF
J gene: TRBJ2-2; D gene: NA; clone size: few; V gene: TRBV6-1; CDR3 DNA: TGTGCCAGCGAGCGGGCGGCAAACACCGGGGAGCTGTTTTTT; CDR3 protein: CASERAANTGELFF
J gene: TRBJ2-2; D gene: NA; clone size: NA; V gene: TRBV7-9; CDR3 DNA: TGTGCCAGCAGCCCGACACCCGCGAACACCGGGGAGCTGTTTTTT; CDR3 protein: CASSPTPANTGELFF
J gene: TRBJ2-7; D gene: NA; clone size: NA; V gene: TRBV4-3; CDR3 DNA: TGCGCCAGCAGCCAAGATACGTACTCCCCCTACGAGCAGTACTTC; CDR3 protein: CASSQDTYSPYEQYF
J gene: TRBJ2-7; D gene: NA; clone size: NA; V gene: TRBV18; CDR3 DNA: TGTGCCAGCTCAGTCGGACAGCCCAATACCTACGAGCAGTACTTC; CDR3 protein: CASSVGQPNTYEQYF
J gene: TRBJ1-1; D gene: NA; clone size: NA; V gene: TRBV12-3/TRBV12-4; CDR3 DNA: TGTGCCAGCAGTTTAAGACAGTATACTGAAGCTTTCTTT; CDR3 protein: CASSLRQYTEAFF
J gene: TRBJ1-2; D gene: NA; clone size: NA; V gene: TRBV5-1; CDR3 DNA: TGCGCCAGCAGCGAGACGGACCCTAGCGTCTATGGCTACACCTTC; CDR3 protein: CASSETDPSVYGYTF
J gene: TRBJ2-3; D gene: NA; clone size: NA; V gene: TRBV6-5; CDR3 DNA: TGTGCCAGCAGTTACGGGGGCGGCCATACGCAGTATTTT; CDR3 protein: CASSYGGGHTQYF
J gene: TRBJ2-5; D gene: NA; clone size: NA; V gene: TRBV2; CDR3 DNA: TGTGCCAGCGGACGGAAGCGGGAGACCCAGTACTTC; CDR3 protein: CASGRKRETQYF
J gene: TRBJ2-5; D gene: NA; clone size: NA; V gene: TRBV3-1/TRBV3-2; CDR3 DNA: TGTGCCAGCAGCCCCCTGGCGGAAGAGACCCAGTACTTC; CDR3 protein: CASSPLAEETQYF